This TCR beta chain was recorded in a study of Tregs in tolerant kidney transplant recipients. CDR1 and CDR2 from the germline V gene are SGHTA and FQGTGA. V shed 3 bases, J shed 6 bases, and the junction held 5 bases outside the gene matches. The CDR3 is 15 residues long. An overnight rest at 37°C with about 220 IU/ml IL-2 preceded regulatory T cell sorting from thawed PBMCs. The repertoire was sequenced with immunoSEQ multiplex PCR; TCRdb's copy has only in-frame clones and lacks some. The table includes roughly 80,000 clones, approximately 90% detected once. The TCR was taken from a human donor who received a combined kidney and bone marrow transplant. The V gene is TRBV7-3, the J gene TRBJ2-2, with 9 bases lining up with TRBD1. Source: Tregs from blood, taken before the transplant. The DNA for the CDR3 is TGTGCCAGCAGCTTGACAGGGGGGGCAGCCGGGGAGCTGTTTTTT. The encoded protein is CASSLTGGAAGELFF.